This record concerns one T cell receptor beta chain sequence. The data were taken from a study of shared T cell receptors in the human thymus. Sequencing used immunoSEQ multiplex PCR; TCRdb keeps in-frame clones, though not all of them. In the table there are about 660,000 clones, roughly 88% of which are singletons. These data were likewise used in another study, on human thymus T cells. From that paper: V and J gene usage appeared biased in thymic and blood repertoires. Related reports documented highly overlapping thymic repertoires among unrelated individuals.

Sequencing input: thymocytes. This sequence was found in a boy under three years old with a congenital heart defect.

The CDR3 coding sequence is TGTGCCAGCAGTCCGACACCTAGCGGGAGTCCTACTTTGGCGCAGTATTTT. Its translation: CASSPTPSGSPTLAQYF. V and J are TRBV7-9 and TRBJ2-3; 10 bases are shared with TRBD2. The CDR3 spans 17 residues. CDR1 is SEHNR, CDR2 FQNEAQ, per germline (reference sequence). V lost 6 bases, J lost 10 bases, and 19 bases stayed unmatched.